Described below is a single TCR beta chain sequence and its context. The CDR3 spans 17 residues. V lost 5 bases, J lost 5 bases, and 13 bases stayed unmatched. Germline V gene data show CDR1 as KGHDR and CDR2 as SFDVKD. Authors' processing steps: By means of reference gene primer amplification, nucleated cell counts were estimated. Method: immunoSEQ multiplex PCR; TCRdb's copy keeps in-frame clones and lacks some. V, J and clone size reflect that table, while D and trimming were determined from the DNA. The sample lists more than 70,000 clones, 90% to 95% seen once, with about 3.9% in the top ten. The record originates from a study of blood T cell repertoires in COVID-19. The wider study: Italy, Spain and the United States were the sources of the convalescent and acute COVID-19 samples.

This receptor was taken from a woman between 50 and 59 years old in a cohort sampled during active COVID-19. What was sequenced was peripheral blood. The chain uses TRBV24-1 and TRBJ2-1; 8 bases agree with TRBD1. The CDR3 DNA follows: TGTGCCACCAGTGGGGGGAGACAGGGGAAAAAAAACAATGAGCAGTTCTTC. Translating it yields CATSGGRQGKKNNEQFF.